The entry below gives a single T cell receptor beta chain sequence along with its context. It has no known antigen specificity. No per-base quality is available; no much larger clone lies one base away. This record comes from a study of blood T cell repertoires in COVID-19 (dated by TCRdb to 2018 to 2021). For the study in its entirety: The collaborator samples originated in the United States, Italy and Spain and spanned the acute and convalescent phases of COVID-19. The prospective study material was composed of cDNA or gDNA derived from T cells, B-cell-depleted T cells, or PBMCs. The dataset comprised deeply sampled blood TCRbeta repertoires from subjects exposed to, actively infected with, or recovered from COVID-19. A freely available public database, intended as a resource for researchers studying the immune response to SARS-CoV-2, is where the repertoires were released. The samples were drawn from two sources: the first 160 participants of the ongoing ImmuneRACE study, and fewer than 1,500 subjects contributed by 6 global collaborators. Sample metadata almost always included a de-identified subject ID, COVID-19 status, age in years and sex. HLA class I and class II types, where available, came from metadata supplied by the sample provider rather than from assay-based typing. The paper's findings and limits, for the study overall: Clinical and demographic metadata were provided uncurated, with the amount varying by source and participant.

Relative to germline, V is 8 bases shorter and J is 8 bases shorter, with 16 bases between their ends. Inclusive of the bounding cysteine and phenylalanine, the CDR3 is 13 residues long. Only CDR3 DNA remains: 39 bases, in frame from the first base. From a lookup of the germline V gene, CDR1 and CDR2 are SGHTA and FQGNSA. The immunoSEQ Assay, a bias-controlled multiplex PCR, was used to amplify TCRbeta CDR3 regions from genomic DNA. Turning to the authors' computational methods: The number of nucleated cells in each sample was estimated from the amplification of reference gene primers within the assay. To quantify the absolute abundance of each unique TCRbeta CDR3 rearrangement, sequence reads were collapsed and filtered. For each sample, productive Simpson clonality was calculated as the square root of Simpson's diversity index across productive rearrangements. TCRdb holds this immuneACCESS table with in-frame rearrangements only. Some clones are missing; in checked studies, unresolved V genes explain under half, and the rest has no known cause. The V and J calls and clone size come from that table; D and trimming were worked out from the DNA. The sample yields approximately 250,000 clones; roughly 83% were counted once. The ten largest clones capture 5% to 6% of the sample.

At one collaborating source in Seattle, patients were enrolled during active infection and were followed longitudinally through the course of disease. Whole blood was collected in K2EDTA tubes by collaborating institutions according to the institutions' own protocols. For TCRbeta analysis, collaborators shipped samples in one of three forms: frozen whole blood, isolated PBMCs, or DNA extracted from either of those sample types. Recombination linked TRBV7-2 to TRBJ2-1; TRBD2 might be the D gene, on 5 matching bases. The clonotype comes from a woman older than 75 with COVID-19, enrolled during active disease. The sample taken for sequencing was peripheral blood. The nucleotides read TGTGCCAGCCTACTCTACACCGGGGATGAGCAGTTCTTC. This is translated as CASLLYTGDEQFF.